This TCR beta chain was identified during a study of metastatic and nonmetastatic thyroid tumors. Study summary: Malignant and benign thyroid patients had repertoires compared in peripheral blood and tumor or nodule tissue. Overall study findings and caveats: Patients with malignant thyroid tumors reportedly had significantly higher TCR beta diversity than those with benign nodules, in blood and tumor.

The CDR3 has 20 amino acids. This clone has more than one count but fewer than ten. Its antigen is as yet unknown. One end of the junction fails to match germline, which may point to a read error. Original data processing: In papillary thyroid cancer, a distant-metastasis classifier was built using CDR3 differences across clinicopathological groups. TCRdb reassembled clones from the PCR reads with MiXCR. These V and J calls originate from TCRdb's pipeline instead of the authors' own analysis. The sample comprises fewer than 40,000 clones, approximately 31% of which are singletons, and 25% to 35% rests with the top ten. Thyroid surgery was performed in patients who had received no treatment beforehand.

The sequence was collected from a female donor with papillary thyroid cancer or a benign thyroid nodule (not recorded which). Some clones in this sample may be carry-over from other donors' samples. The specimen sequenced was blood. J is TRBJ2-2 and V is TRBV12-3 or TRBV12-4; 11 bases are a match to TRBD2. The CDR3, as DNA: TGTGCCAGCATTTTCGCAGGGGGGACTAGCGGAATTACGGACACCGGGGATCTGTTTTTT. Translated, it gives CASIFAGGTSGITDTGDLFF.